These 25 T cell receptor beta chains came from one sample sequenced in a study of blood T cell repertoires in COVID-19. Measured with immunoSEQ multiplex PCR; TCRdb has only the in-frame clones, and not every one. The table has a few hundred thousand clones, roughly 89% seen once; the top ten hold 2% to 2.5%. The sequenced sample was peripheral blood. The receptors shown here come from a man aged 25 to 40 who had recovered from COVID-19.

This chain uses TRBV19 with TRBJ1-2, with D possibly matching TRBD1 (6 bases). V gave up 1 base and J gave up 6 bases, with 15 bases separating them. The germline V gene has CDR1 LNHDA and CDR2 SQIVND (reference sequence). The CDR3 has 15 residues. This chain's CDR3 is CASSIVRGGTDGYTF. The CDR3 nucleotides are TGTGCCAGTAGTATAGTTAGGGGGGGGACGGATGGCTACACCTTC.

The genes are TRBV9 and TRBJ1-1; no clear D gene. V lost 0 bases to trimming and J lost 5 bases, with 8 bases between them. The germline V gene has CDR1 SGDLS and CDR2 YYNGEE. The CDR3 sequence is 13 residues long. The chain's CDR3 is CASSVERVTEAFF. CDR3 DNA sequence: TGTGCCAGCAGCGTAGAGAGGGTGACTGAAGCTTTCTTT. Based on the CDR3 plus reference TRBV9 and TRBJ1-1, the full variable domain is DSGVTQTPKHLITATGQRVTLRCSPRSGDLSVYWYQQSLDQGLQFLIQYYNGEERAKGNILERFSAQQFPDLHSELNLSSLELGDSALYFCASSVERVTEAFFGQGTRLTVV.

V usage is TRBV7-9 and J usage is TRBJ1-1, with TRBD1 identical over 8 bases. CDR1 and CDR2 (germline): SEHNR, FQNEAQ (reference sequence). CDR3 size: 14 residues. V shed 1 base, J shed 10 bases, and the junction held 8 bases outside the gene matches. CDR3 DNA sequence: TGTGCCAGCAGCTTAGTTCGGACAGGGCTTGGAGCTTTCTTT. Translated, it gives CASSLVRTGLGAFF.

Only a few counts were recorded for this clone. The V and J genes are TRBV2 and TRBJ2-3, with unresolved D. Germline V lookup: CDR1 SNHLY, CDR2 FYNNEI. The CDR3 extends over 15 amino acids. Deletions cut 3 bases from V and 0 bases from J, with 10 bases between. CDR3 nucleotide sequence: TGTGCCAGCAGTGACCCAACAGCTAGCACAGATACGCAGTATTTT. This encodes CASSDPTASTDTQYF.

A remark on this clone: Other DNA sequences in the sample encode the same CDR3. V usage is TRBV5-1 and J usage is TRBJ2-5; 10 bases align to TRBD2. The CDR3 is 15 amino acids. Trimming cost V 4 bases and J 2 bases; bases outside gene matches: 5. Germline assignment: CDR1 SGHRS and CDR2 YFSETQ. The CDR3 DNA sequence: TGCGCCAGCAGCCTAGGACTAGCGGCACAAGAGACCCAGTACTTC. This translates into CASSLGLAAQETQYF.

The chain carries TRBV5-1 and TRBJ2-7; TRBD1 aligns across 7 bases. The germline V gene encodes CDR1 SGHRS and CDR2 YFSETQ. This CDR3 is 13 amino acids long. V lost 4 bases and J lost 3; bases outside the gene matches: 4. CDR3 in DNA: TGCGCCAGCAGCCTCAGGACAGGCTACGAGCAGTACTTC. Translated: CASSLRTGYEQYF.

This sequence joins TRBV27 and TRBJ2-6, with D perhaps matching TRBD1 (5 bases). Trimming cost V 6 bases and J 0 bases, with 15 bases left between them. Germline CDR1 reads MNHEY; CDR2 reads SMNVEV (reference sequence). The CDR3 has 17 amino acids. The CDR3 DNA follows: TGTGCCAGCAGCCTTTGGACACTCAGCTCTGGGGCCAACGTCCTGACTTTC. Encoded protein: CASSLWTLSSGANVLTF.

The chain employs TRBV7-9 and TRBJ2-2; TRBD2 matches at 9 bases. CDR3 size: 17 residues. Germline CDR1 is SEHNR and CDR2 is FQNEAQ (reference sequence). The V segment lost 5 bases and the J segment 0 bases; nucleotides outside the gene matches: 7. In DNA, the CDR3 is TGTGCCAGCAGCGCCCGGCGGGGGGGTCCGAACACCGGGGAGCTGTTTTTT. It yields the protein CASSARRGGPNTGELFF.

This chain's CDR3 is CASSRGRDRGHEQYF. The DNA of the CDR3 is TGTGCCAGCAGCCGAGGACGGGACAGGGGCCACGAGCAGTACTTC. The J gene is TRBJ2-7, the V gene TRBV5-6, with TRBD1 matching over 10 bases. The germline V gene encodes CDR1 SGHDT and CDR2 YYEEEE. The length of the CDR3 is 15 residues. The J segment lost 5 bases and the V segment lost 4 bases, leaving 9 bases of the junction unmatched.

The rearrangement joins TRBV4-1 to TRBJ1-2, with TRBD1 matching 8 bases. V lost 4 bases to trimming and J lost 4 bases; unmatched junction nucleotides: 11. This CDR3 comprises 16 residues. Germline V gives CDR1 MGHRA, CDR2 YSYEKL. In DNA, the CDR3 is TGCGCCAGCAGCCCCATAGGGACAGGTGCCTTCTATGGCTACACCTTC. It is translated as CASSPIGTGAFYGYTF.

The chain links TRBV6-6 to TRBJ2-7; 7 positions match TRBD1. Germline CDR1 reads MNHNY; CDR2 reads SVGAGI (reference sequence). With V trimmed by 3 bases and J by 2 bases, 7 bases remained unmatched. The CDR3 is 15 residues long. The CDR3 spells CASSYVGTDPYEQYF. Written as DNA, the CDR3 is TGTGCCAGCAGTTATGTCGGGACAGATCCCTACGAGCAGTACTTC.

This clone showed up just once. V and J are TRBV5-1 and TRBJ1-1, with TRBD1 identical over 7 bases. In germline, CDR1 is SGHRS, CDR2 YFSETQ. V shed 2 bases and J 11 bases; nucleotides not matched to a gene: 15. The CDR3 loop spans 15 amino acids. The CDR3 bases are TGCGCCAGCAGCTTACAACTGCGAATAGGGGGCCGGGCTTTCTTT. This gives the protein CASSLQLRIGGRAFF.

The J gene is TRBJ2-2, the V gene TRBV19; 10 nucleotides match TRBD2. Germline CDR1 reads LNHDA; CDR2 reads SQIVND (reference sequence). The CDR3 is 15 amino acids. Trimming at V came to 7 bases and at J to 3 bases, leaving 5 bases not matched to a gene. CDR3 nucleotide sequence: TGTGCCAGTAAAAGGACTAGCGGACACACCGGGGAGCTGTTTTTT. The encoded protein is CASKRTSGHTGELFF.

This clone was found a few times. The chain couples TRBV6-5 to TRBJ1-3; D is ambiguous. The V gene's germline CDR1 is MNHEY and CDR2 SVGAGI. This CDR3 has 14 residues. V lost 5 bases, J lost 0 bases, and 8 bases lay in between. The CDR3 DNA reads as TGTGCCAGCAGTCCTTGGAGCTCTGGAAACACCATATATTTT. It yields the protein CASSPWSSGNTIYF.

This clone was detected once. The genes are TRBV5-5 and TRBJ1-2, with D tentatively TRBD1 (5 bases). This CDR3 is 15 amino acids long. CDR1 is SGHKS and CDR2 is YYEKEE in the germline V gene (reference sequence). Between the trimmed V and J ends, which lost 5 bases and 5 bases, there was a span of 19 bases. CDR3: CASRSDRSLGYGYTF. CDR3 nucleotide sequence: TGTGCCAGCAGGAGCGACAGATCCCTGGGGTATGGCTACACCTTC.

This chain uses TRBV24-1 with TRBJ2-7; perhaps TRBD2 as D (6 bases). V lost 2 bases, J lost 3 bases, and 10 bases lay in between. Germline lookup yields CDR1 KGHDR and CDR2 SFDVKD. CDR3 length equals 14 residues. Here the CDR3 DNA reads TGTGCCACCAGTGATTCGGGACTCCTCTACGAGCAGTACTTC. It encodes CATSDSGLLYEQYF.

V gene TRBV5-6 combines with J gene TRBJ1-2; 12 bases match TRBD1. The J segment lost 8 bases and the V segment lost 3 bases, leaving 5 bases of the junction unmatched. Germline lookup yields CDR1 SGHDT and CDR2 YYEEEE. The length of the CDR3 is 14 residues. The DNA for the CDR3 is TGTGCCAGCAGCTGGGACAGGGGGCTCGAGGGCTACACCTTC. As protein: CASSWDRGLEGYTF.

This CDR3 reads CASSRDRGIHEQYF. The CDR3 coding sequence is TGTGCCAGCAGCCGGGACAGGGGTATCCACGAGCAGTACTTC. The chain couples TRBV27 to TRBJ2-7, with 10 bases identical to TRBD1. Trimming removed 6 bases from V and 5 bases from J; junction bases left unmatched: 7. CDR3 length equals 14 residues. Germline V CDR1 and CDR2: MNHEY, SMNVEV (reference sequence).

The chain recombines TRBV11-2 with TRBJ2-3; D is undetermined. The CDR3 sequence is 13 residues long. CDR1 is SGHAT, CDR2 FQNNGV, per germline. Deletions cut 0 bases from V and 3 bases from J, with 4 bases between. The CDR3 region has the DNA TGTGCCAGCAGCTTAGAGCGAACAGATACGCAGTATTTT. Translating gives CASSLERTDTQYF.

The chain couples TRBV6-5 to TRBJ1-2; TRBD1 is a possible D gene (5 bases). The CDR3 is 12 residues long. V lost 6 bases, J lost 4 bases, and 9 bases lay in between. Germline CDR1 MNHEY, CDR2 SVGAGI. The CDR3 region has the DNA TGTGCCAGCAGATTAACAGGCTATGGCTACACCTTC. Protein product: CASRLTGYGYTF.

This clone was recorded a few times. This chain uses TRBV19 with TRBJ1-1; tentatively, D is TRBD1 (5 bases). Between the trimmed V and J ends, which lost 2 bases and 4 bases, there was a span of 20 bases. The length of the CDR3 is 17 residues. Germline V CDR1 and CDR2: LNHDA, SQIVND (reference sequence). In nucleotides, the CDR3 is TGTGCCAGTAGTATATTGGGTTCCGGGGGAAGGAGCACTGAAGCTTTCTTT. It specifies CASSILGSGGRSTEAFF.

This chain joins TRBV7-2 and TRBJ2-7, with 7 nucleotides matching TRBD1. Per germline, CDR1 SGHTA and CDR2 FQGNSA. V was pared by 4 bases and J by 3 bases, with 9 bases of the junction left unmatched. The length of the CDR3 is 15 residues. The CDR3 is CASSSRTGTRYEQYF. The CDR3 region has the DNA TGTGCCAGCAGCTCGCGGACAGGTACCCGCTACGAGCAGTACTTC.

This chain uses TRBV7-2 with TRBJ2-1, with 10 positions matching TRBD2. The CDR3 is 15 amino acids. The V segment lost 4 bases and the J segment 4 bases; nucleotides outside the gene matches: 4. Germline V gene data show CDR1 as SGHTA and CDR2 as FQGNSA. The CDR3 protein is CASSYIAGGYNEQFF. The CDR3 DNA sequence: TGTGCCAGCAGCTATATAGCGGGGGGTTACAATGAGCAGTTCTTC.

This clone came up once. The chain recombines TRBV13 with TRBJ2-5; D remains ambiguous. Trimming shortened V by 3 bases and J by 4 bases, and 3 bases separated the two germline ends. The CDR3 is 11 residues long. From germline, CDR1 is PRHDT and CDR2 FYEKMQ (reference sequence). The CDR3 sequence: CASSFRETQYF. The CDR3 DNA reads TGTGCCAGCAGCTTCCGAGAGACCCAGTACTTC.

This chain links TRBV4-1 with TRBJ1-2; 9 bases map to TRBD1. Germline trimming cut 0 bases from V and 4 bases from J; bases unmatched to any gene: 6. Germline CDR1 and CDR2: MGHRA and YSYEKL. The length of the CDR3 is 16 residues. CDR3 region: CASSQDIRDRAYGYTF. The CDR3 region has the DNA TGCGCCAGCAGCCAAGACATCCGGGACAGGGCCTATGGCTACACCTTC.